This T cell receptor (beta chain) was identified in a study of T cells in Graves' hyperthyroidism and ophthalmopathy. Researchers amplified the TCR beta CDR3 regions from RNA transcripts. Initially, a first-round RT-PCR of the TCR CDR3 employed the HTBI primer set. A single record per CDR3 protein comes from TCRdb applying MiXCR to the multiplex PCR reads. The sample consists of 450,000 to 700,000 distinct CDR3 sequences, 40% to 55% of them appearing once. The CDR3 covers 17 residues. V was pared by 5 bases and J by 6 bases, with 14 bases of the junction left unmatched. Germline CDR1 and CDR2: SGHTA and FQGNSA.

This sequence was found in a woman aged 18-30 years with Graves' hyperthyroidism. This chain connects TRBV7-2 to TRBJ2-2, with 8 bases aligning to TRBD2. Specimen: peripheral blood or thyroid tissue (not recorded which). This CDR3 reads CASSQPRAGVSSGELFF. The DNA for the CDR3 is TGTGCCAGCAGCCAACCCCGAGCGGGAGTTTCTTCCGGGGAGCTGTTTTTT. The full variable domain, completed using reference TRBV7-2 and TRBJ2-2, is GAGVSQSPSNKVTEKGKDVELRCDPISGHTALYWYRQSLGQGLEFLIYFQGNSAPDKSGLPSDRFSAERTGGSVSTLTIQRTQQEDSAVYLCASSQPRAGVSSGELFFGEGSRLTVL.